The sequence of this TCR beta chain was determined in a study of response to subunit inactivated influenza vaccine listed by TCRdb under 2018. Describing the broader study: Deep quantitative profiling of the T cell receptor repertoire was used in the study to follow responses to a trivalent subunit inactivated influenza vaccine.

With regard to this clonotype: Its antigen has not been determined. No clone much larger than this one lies a single base away; base qualities are absent.

The CDR3 numbers 15 residues from cysteine through phenylalanine. Left in the record is the CDR3 DNA by itself, 45 bases read in frame from the first base. The germline V gene (reference sequence) sets CDR1 to PRHDT and CDR2 to FYEKMQ. V is clipped by 5 bases and J by 3 bases, and the sequence between their germline boundaries is 16 bases long. Results the study describes overall, beyond this receptor: According to the authors, only a limited number of new T cells may be recruited by each seasonal influenza vaccination.

Libraries were made using RT-PCR. Sequenced on an Illumina HiSeq 2500. In TCRdb, the public reads were trimmed at Q25 with fastp and aligned with MiXCR, with productive beta chains retained. Merged by CDR3 protein, the rows form single entries marked with the most common genes and DNA. The table for this sample lists under 850,000 distinct CDR3 sequences; under 20% of them were counted only once. The leading ten clones occupy approximately 11% of the sample. Sequencing used PBMCs from blood, obtained 4 to 6 days after vaccination. The receptor's source is a man aged 50-59 years who received an inactivated influenza vaccine. Donor details come from another sample of the same person, matched by shared clones. The sequence links TRBV13 to TRBJ2-5; the D gene is perhaps TRBD1 or TRBD2, as each covers 6 bases. The CDR3 region reads CASSRLGGLEETQYF. The nucleotide sequence reads as follows: TGTGCCAGCAGCCGGTTGGGGGGCCTCGAAGAGACCCAGTACTTC.